The 2 T cell receptor beta chains presented below share a single source sample, sequenced in a study of T cell responses to AZD1222 COVID-19 vaccine. Method: immunoSEQ multiplex PCR; TCRdb's copy keeps in-frame clones and lacks some. The data show 170,000 or so clones, just over 90% seen once. Sequencing was performed on peripheral blood, taken on day 0 of AZD1222 vaccination. Source of these receptors: an adult in good health.

The chain couples TRBV15 to TRBJ2-7; 9 bases line up with TRBD1. This CDR3 is built from 15 residues. Trimming at V came to 3 bases and at J to 5 bases, leaving 8 bases not matched to a gene. Germline CDR1 is LNHNV and CDR2 is YYDKDF (reference sequence). Here the CDR3 reads CATSRDRDRVHEQYF. CDR3 bases: TGTGCCACCAGCAGGGACCGGGACAGGGTCCACGAGCAGTACTTC.

On this clone itself: The same CDR3 is also encoded by other DNA sequences in this sample. V usage is TRBV15 and J usage is TRBJ1-6; no definite D call. CDR3 size: 13 residues. V lost 5 bases to trimming and J lost 16 bases, with 18 bases between them. Germline lookup yields CDR1 LNHNV and CDR2 YYDKDF (reference sequence). The CDR3 is CATSAGPGETLHF. CDR3 sequence (DNA): TGTGCCACCAGCGCTGGCCCCGGGGAAACTCTCCACTTT.